This entry lists 4 T cell receptor beta chains sequenced from one sample in a study of CD8 T cells in Susac syndrome. RNA amounts of roughly 0.45 to 1 ug underwent reverse transcription with random hexamers. One entry per CDR3 protein results from TCRdb running MiXCR on the immunoSEQ multiplex PCR reads. The sample yields about 150,000 distinct CDR3 sequences, approximately 95% seen once. Sequenced sample: CD4+ T cells from PBMCs. Receptors were obtained from a human donor with multiple sclerosis.

The V gene is TRBV5-1, the J gene TRBJ2-1; 8 bases map to TRBD1. Trimming took 4 bases from V and 7 from J; bases not matched to a gene: 4. The CDR3 has 13 residues. From germline, CDR1 is SGHRS and CDR2 YFSETQ. The CDR3 loop is CASSSWTGNEQFF. CDR3 nucleotides: TGCGCCAGCAGCAGCTGGACAGGGAATGAGCAGTTCTTC.

The V call is TRBV20-1, the J call TRBJ1-1, with D unclear. CDR1 and CDR2 from the germline V gene are DFQATT and SNEGSKA (reference sequence). The ends were cut back, 5 bases at V and 2 bases at J, with 12 bases in the middle. The CDR3 has 13 residues. CDR3 sequence (DNA): TGCAGTGCTTCCCAACAGCCAAACACTGAAGCTTTCTTT. This gives the protein CSASQQPNTEAFF.

This clonotype was seen once. V gene TRBV30 combines with J gene TRBJ2-3; D is possibly TRBD1 (6 bases). Per the germline V gene, CDR1 is GTSNPN and CDR2 is SVGIG (reference sequence). This CDR3 region has 16 residues. V lost 1 base, J lost 2 bases, and 16 bases lay in between. Here the CDR3 reads CAWSGGAGANTDTQYF. CDR3 bases: TGTGCCTGGAGTGGTGGGGCAGGGGCTAACACAGATACGCAGTATTTT.

The chain has TRBV4-3 and TRBJ1-2; D is uncertain. CDR1 is LGHNA and CDR2 is YSLEER in the germline V gene. V lost 0 bases to trimming and J lost 1 base, with 9 bases between them. The CDR3 consists of 15 residues. The CDR3 reads CASSQDLLVNYGYTF. The CDR3 bases are TGCGCCAGCAGCCAAGATCTCCTGGTTAACTATGGCTACACCTTC.